This T cell receptor (beta chain) was identified in a study of blood T cells in healthy people across ages (dated by TCRdb to about 2015). Concerning the study at large: In model experiments, roughly one uniquely barcoded TCR beta cDNA molecule per two T cells was captured by template switching. The study measured age-related changes in TCR beta repertoire diversity using deep sequencing normalized with unique cDNA molecular identifiers. The donors were divided into four age groups: young (average about 15 years), middle-aged (about 41), aged (about 60) and long-lived (roughly 82). To avoid experimental bias, donors of different ages were distributed randomly across sequencing lanes. Using the same blood draw, the study looked at two additional independent replicas of 1 million unique cDNA reads for two donors, one aged 18 to 30 and the other aged 80 or older.

The donors were roughly 38 Caucasian individuals from Russia, aged roughly 6 to 100 years, who were systemically healthy. Each donor gave 9 to 10 milliliters of peripheral blood, collected into EDTA-treated Vacutainer tubes. Ficoll-Paque density-gradient centrifugation was used to isolate PBMCs, with at least 6.5 million per sample. Trizol reagent was used to extract total RNA from the PBMCs, yielding at least 5.5 micrograms per sample. For every donor, an aliquot of PBMCs went through flow cytometry to measure the percentages of naive CD45RAhigh/CD27high T cells. Libraries were built with 5' RACE. TCRdb shows the sequencer as Illumina HiSeq 2500. The second PCR ran for about 7 to 11 cycles and used a J-beta primer mix along with a sample-barcoded 5' primer. A template-switch 5' adaptor carrying 12 random nucleotides introduced a unique molecular identifier onto each TCR beta cDNA molecule. Each sample yielded at least 2.5 million CDR3-containing paired-end reads. All of the RNA was converted into first-strand cDNA using the Mint cDNA synthesis kit, with a TRBC-specific oligonucleotide serving as the primer. All cDNA was treated with uracil-DNA glycosylase and then went through a first 18-cycle PCR with the universal primers M1SS and BC2_uni_R. The authors' pipeline ran thus. For normalization, 1 million high-quality reads, each with a distinct molecular identifier, were randomly selected from each sample. Instead of being binned into consensus sequences, reads with shared molecular identifiers were discarded. MiTCR, set to a Q25 quality threshold and the strictest error-elimination algorithm, was used for CDR3 identification, clonotype clustering and error correction. A nonparametric unseen species model with Euler transformation was used to estimate lower-bound total TCR beta diversity. Using fastp at Q25 and MiXCR, TCRdb reprocessed the public reads and kept productive beta chains. Rows matching on CDR3 protein sequence are summarized as one entry with the most common DNA and genes. TCRdb assigned the V and J calls; the authors' analysis was not used. The table for this sample lists roughly 570,000 distinct CDR3 sequences; 27% of them were counted only once. About a fifth of the sample is held by the ten biggest clonotypes.

Its CDR3 holds 10 amino acids, cysteine through phenylalanine. Only the CDR3 DNA stays, 30 bases, in frame from base 1. CDR1 and CDR2 were assigned from the germline V gene (reference sequence) as MNHNY and SVGAGI. Beyond this particular receptor, the publication reports: Total diversity estimates from one million sequenced T cells were considered lower bounds and underestimates. Since profiling was done on bulk unsorted PBMCs, naive and antigen-experienced compartments could not be conclusively compared. Compared with the aged group, more naive CD4+ T cells, fewer expanded clones and increased TCR diversity were shown by the long-lived group, suggesting age selection. Because the CMV infection status of the donors was unknown, age-related changes in expanded clonotypes may potentially have been confounded. Observed TCR beta diversity per million T cells fell roughly linearly with age, and a significant reduction was already apparent by age approximately 41. There was a strong correlation between observed TCR beta diversity and the percentage of naive T cells measured by flow cytometry.

Many counts were recorded for this clonotype. The target of this receptor is not known. The record has no base qualities; no much larger clone is one base away. The receptor was isolated from a woman in her 70s in good health. The material sequenced was blood. The V gene is TRBV6-6 and the J gene is TRBJ2-5, with the identity of the D gene unclear. The DNA end favors TRBJ2-7, so the J call may be wrong. The nucleotides are TGTGCCAGCAGTAACTACGAGCAGTACTTC. Translated, it gives CASSNYEQYF.